This T cell receptor (beta chain) was sequenced for a study of blood T cells in healthy people across ages. Trimming shortened V by 6 bases and J by 2 bases, and 15 bases separated the two germline ends. The CDR3 consists of 14 residues. Per germline, CDR1 DFQATT and CDR2 SNEGSKA (reference sequence). A sample-barcoded 5' primer and a J-beta primer mix were used in a second PCR of about 7 to 11 cycles. All samples gave at least 2.5 million CDR3-containing paired-end reads. Each CDR3 protein gets one entry after TCRdb re-called the 5' RACE reads with MiXCR. The repertoire holds approximately 1.5 million distinct CDR3 sequences, with about 31% as singletons.

The rearrangement links TRBV20-1 to TRBJ2-3, with D perhaps given as TRBD1 or TRBD2 (5 bases each). Sequences were obtained from blood. This receptor was obtained from a woman in her twenties or thirties in good health. CDR3 residues: CSATGPLNTDTQYF. The CDR3 DNA follows: TGCAGTGCCACGGGACCCTTAAACACAGATACGCAGTATTTT.